A selection of T cell receptor beta chains follows, all from one sample in a study of T cells after yellow fever vaccination. TCRdb re-called the 5' RACE reads with MiXCR, one entry per CDR3 protein. The data contain a few hundred thousand distinct CDR3 sequences, about a sixth of them singletons. Sequences were derived from PBMCs, sampled roughly 5 days after the first yellow fever vaccination. The receptors were gathered from a man younger than 35 who received the YFV17D yellow fever vaccine. Both conserved end residues are part of each CDR3. D genes are given only for firm matches.

v_gene,j_gene,d_gene,CDR3aa
TRBV18,TRBJ1-1,TRBD1,CASSPSAGQGGTEAFF
TRBV4-3,TRBJ2-2,.,CASSPQNGGSTGGGELFF
TRBV4-1,TRBJ2-3,TRBD2,CASSQVDGGAYTQYF
TRBV4-3,TRBJ1-1,TRBD1,CASSHRGGQNTEAFF
TRBV20-1,TRBJ2-5,.,CSAPLVQGVQETQYF
TRBV19,TRBJ2-3,TRBD2,CASSFGGISTDTQYF
TRBV4-3,TRBJ2-3,.,CASSQDKSTDTQYF
TRBV23-1,TRBJ2-5,.,CVSSQQLRPAETQYF
TRBV20-1,TRBJ2-5,.,CSARRGDSQETQYF
TRBV20-1,TRBJ1-5,.,CSARMQGGNQPQHF
TRBV12-3/TRBV12-4,TRBJ2-3,TRBD2,CASSLSRSGGFTDTQYF
TRBV4-2,TRBJ1-2,.,CASSQGTLLYGYTF
TRBV4-2,TRBJ2-4,TRBD1,CASSQNRGRDIQYF
TRBV4-3,TRBJ2-3,.,CASSQDRRETDTQYF
TRBV18,TRBJ2-5,.,CASSHQRGDETQYF
TRBV7-2,TRBJ2-5,TRBD2,CASSLERGWGTQYF
TRBV12-5,TRBJ2-5,.,CASGLLSGTLTETQYF
TRBV18,TRBJ2-5,.,CASSPSSKETQYF
TRBV12-3/TRBV12-4,TRBJ1-5,.,CASSSGVWGNQPQHF
TRBV12-3/TRBV12-4,TRBJ2-2,.,CASSLMDYSTGELFF
TRBV5-1,TRBJ2-5,.,CASSWRDWGETQYF
TRBV10-3,TRBJ2-7,TRBD2,CAISEPGLAGAYEQYF
TRBV11-3,TRBJ2-7,TRBD1,CASSFGQGVYEQYF
TRBV18,TRBJ2-5,.,CASSPSYSETQYF
TRBV4-2,TRBJ1-4,.,CASSQGSNEKLFF
TRBV19,TRBJ1-1,.,CASSIDSAEVNTEAFF
TRBV12-3/TRBV12-4,TRBJ1-5,.,CASSLVNSNQPQHF
TRBV2,TRBJ2-7,.,CASSATAASYEQYF
TRBV5-1,TRBJ1-6,.,CASSLAVAEGPLYNSPLHF
TRBV28,TRBJ1-4,TRBD1,CASSWGTGLGEKLFF
TRBV7-9,TRBJ1-1,.,CASRDRKALGTEAFF
TRBV29-1,TRBJ2-1,TRBD2,CSVEGLAGRPIPYNEQFF
TRBV5-1,TRBJ2-7,TRBD1,CASSRDSSSYEQYF
TRBV4-1,TRBJ2-5,TRBD2,CASSQELGLAGGPLLF
TRBV5-1,TRBJ2-1,.,CASSSQRNLNEQFF
TRBV20-1,TRBJ2-1,TRBD2,CSARQSGGYNEQFF
TRBV7-9,TRBJ2-5,TRBD2,CASSHNRGGETQYF
TRBV5-1,TRBJ2-1,TRBD2,CASSLGAGGNNEQFF
TRBV7-2,TRBJ1-1,.,CASSTHWRGPEAFF
TRBV5-1,TRBJ2-1,.,CASSLGTTSIRLGRNNEQFF
TRBV7-9,TRBJ1-2,TRBD1,CASSARQGMRYTF
TRBV4-3,TRBJ2-1,.,CASSQDPRGTSSYNEQFF
TRBV7-2,TRBJ2-1,.,CASSQWDIIGNEQFF